What follows are 18 T cell receptor beta chains derived from one specimen sequenced in a study of persistence of HIV-infected CD4 T cells. This was the immunoSEQ version 4 assay in survey mode. The protocol was immunoSEQ multiplex PCR, while the TCRdb copy is restricted to in-frame clones and leaves out a portion. The profile covers about 43,000 clones, with 75% to 80% appearing a single time and 12% to 15% taken by the ten largest. Cells were stimulated with overlapping HIV-1 Gag 15-mer peptides. Sorted nonresponding memory CD4+ T cells were CD40L-negative, CD69-negative, CD45RO-high. No cognate antigen is known for these TCRs. Material: CD4+ T cells sorted from PBMCs after roughly 18-hour stimulation, obtained from a patient who received antiretroviral therapy. All receptors derive from an adult man with HIV who was CMV-seropositive.

This chain connects TRBV9 to TRBJ1-5, with D unresolved. This CDR3 has 14 residues. Per the germline V gene, CDR1 is SGDLS and CDR2 is YYNGEE. The V gene lost 4 bases and the J gene lost 2 bases, with 10 bases spanning the gap. CDR3 in amino acids: CASSPFGGNQPQHF. In DNA, the CDR3 is TGTGCCAGCAGCCCCTTTGGGGGCAATCAGCCCCAGCATTTT.

The rearrangement links TRBV6-2 or TRBV6-3 to TRBJ2-1; D is possibly TRBD1 or TRBD2 (7 bases each). The V gene lost 5 bases and the J gene lost 6 bases, with 20 bases spanning the gap. Germline V gene lookup returns CDR1 MNHEY and CDR2 SVGEGT. The CDR3 length is 16 residues. The CDR3 nucleotides read TGTGCCAGCAGTCCAGGGGGGCGGGAGTCTCGCAATGAGCAGTTCTTC. The encoded protein is CASSPGGRESRNEQFF.

V gene TRBV28 combines with J gene TRBJ1-2; 8 bases align to TRBD1. Germline V gene sequence: CDR1 MDHEN, CDR2 SYDVKM. The CDR3 is 17 amino acids. Losses at the gene ends were 3 bases for V and 8 bases for J; bases not matched to a gene: 17. The CDR3 loop is CASSFFSGGAWGHGYTF. CDR3 coding DNA: TGTGCCAGCAGTTTCTTTTCAGGGGGCGCCTGGGGTCACGGCTACACCTTC.

V and J are TRBV18 and TRBJ2-3; 12 nucleotides agree with TRBD2. Germline loops: CDR1 KGHSH, CDR2 LQKENI. Trimming at V came to 0 bases and at J to 5 bases, leaving 12 bases not matched to a gene. The CDR3 loop spans 19 amino acids. CDR3 DNA sequence: TGTGCCAGCTCACCACCGGCGGTCCTAGCGGGAGGGCGGAGAGATACGCAGTATTTT. Translation gives CASSPPAVLAGGRRDTQYF.

J is TRBJ2-2 and V is TRBV9, with D perhaps matching TRBD1 (6 bases). CDR1 SGDLS and CDR2 YYNGEE come from the germline V gene. The ends were cut back, 7 bases at V and 3 bases at J, with 16 bases in the middle. This CDR3 is 15 amino acids long. CDR3 region: CASRPGDQDTGELFF. CDR3 nucleotide sequence: TGTGCCAGCCGCCCAGGGGATCAGGACACCGGGGAGCTGTTTTTT.

This clone was found once. CDR3 sequence: CASSSDRGGYEQYF. The CDR3 nucleotides are TGCGCCAGCAGCTCCGACAGAGGGGGTTACGAGCAGTACTTC. The chain recombines TRBV4-3 with TRBJ2-7; possible D gene TRBD1, 6 bases. The CDR3 has 14 amino acids. Germline CDR1 and CDR2: LGHNA and YSLEER. V was shortened by 5 bases and J by 4 bases, with 15 bases between the two germline ends.

This sequence joins TRBV10-3 and TRBJ2-3; 14 nucleotides agree with TRBD2. The CDR3 is 16 residues long. Germline V CDR1 and CDR2: ENHRY, SYGVKD. The ends lost 4 bases at V and 4 bases at J; junction bases unmatched: 4. CDR3 in amino acids: CAISGTSGGISDTQYF. CDR3 in DNA: TGTGCCATCAGTGGGACTAGCGGGGGGATATCAGATACGCAGTATTTT.

This chain uses TRBV11-1 with TRBJ1-2; D unresolved. V dropped 1 base and J dropped 5 bases, with 8 bases sitting between them. The CDR3 sequence is 13 residues long. The germline V gene encodes CDR1 SGHAT and CDR2 FQDESV (reference sequence). The CDR3 region has the DNA TGTGCCAGCAGCTTAGGAGACGCTTATGGCTACACCTTC. Amino acids: CASSLGDAYGYTF.

V gene TRBV5-6 combines with J gene TRBJ2-3; D might be TRBD2 (6 bases). Germline values: CDR1 SGHDT, CDR2 YYEEEE. Trimming took 1 base from V and 2 from J, leaving 11 bases between them. This CDR3 comprises 15 residues. The CDR3 region is CASSLSGTFTDTQYF. CDR3 bases: TGTGCCAGCAGCTTGTCCGGGACTTTCACAGATACGCAGTATTTT.

This sequence joins TRBV30 and TRBJ1-6; weak D call: TRBD1 (6 bases). CDR1 and CDR2 (germline): GTSNPN, SVGIG (reference sequence). CDR3 size: 13 residues. V lost 5 bases and J 10 bases, leaving 15 bases between the germline ends. CDR3 amino acids: CAWGGDNFSPLHF. CDR3 in DNA: TGTGCCTGGGGAGGGGACAATTTCTCACCCCTCCACTTT.

This clone has only a few counts. The chain links TRBV5-1 to TRBJ1-5, with D possibly matching TRBD1 (5 bases). V shed 1 base and J shed 6 bases, with 8 bases lying between them. Germline V gene lookup returns CDR1 SGHRS and CDR2 YFSETQ. The CDR3 is 13 residues long. CDR3 residues: CASSLSRGQPQHF. CDR3 DNA sequence: TGCGCCAGCAGCTTGAGTAGGGGTCAGCCCCAGCATTTT.

The chain uses TRBV30 and TRBJ2-3, with D possibly matching TRBD2 (6 bases). The CDR3 is made up of 17 amino acids. V lost 4 bases and J 1 base, leaving 21 bases between the germline ends. Germline-derived CDR1 and CDR2 are GTSNPN and SVGIG (reference sequence). The CDR3 nucleotides are TGTGCCTGGACTAGGGGTGGGCGGGGCCAGGGCACAGATACGCAGTATTTT. Translating it yields CAWTRGGRGQGTDTQYF.

This chain joins TRBV10-3 and TRBJ1-1; no clear D. Trimming left V 0 bases short and J 6 bases short, with 14 bases between. The germline CDR1 and CDR2 sequences are ENHRY and SYGVKD. The CDR3 length is 15 residues. This CDR3 is CAISESPLDIAEAFF. The DNA for the CDR3 is TGTGCCATCAGTGAGTCGCCCCTTGACATTGCTGAAGCTTTCTTT.

This chain connects TRBV21-1 to TRBJ2-1. TRBV21-1 is classified as a pseudogene. The CDR3 totals 13 residues. The CDR3 coding sequence is TGTGCCAGCAGCCACCGAAGCTACAATGAGCAGTTCTTC. This sequence encodes CASSHRSYNEQFF.

The chain employs TRBV19 and TRBJ2-1; D tentatively fits TRBD1 or TRBD2 (5 bases each). The CDR3 has 15 residues. With 4 bases removed from V and 4 bases from J, the gap between germline ends came to 14 bases. Germline loops: CDR1 LNHDA, CDR2 SQIVND (reference sequence). This CDR3 reads CASSSTGTGYNEQFF. The CDR3 DNA reads TGTGCCAGTAGTAGTACCGGGACGGGTTACAATGAGCAGTTCTTC.

The chain combines TRBV29-1 with TRBJ1-5; D remains unclear. Trimming took off 5 bases at V and 4 bases at J, with 12 bases between the two ends. The CDR3 is 13 amino acids. From germline, CDR1 is SQVTM and CDR2 ANQGSEA. The CDR3 is CSVQSQQNQPQHF. The CDR3 DNA is TGCAGCGTTCAATCACAGCAAAATCAGCCCCAGCATTTT. The whole variable domain, filled in from reference TRBV29-1 and TRBJ1-5, reads SAVISQKPSRDICQRGTSLTIQCQVDSQVTMMFWYRQQPGQSLTLIATANQGSEATYESGFVIDKFPISRPNLTFSTLTVSNMSPEDSSIYLCSVQSQQNQPQHFGDGTRLSIL.

This chain joins TRBV5-8 and TRBJ1-1; TRBD1 might be the D (6 bases). The CDR3 loop spans 15 amino acids. V was pared by 5 bases and J by 4 bases, with 18 bases between. Per the germline V gene, CDR1 is SGHTS and CDR2 is YDEGEE. The CDR3: CASRSLQGGSTEAFF. CDR3 DNA sequence: TGTGCCAGCAGATCCCTACAGGGAGGGAGCACTGAAGCTTTCTTT. The variable domain in full, with the rest retrieved from reference TRBV5-8 and TRBJ1-1, is EAGVTQSPTHLIKTRGQQATLRCSPISGHTSVYWYQQALGLGLQFLLWYDEGEERNRGNFPPRFSGRQFPNYSSELNVNALELEDSALYLCASRSLQGGSTEAFFGQGTRLTVV.

The V call is TRBV7-2, the J call TRBJ2-3; 10 nucleotides line up with TRBD2. This CDR3 is built from 15 residues. Germline-derived CDR1 and CDR2 are SGHTA and FQGNSA. The J segment lost 4 bases and the V segment lost 3 bases, leaving 4 bases of the junction unmatched. The CDR3 protein is CASSFSLAGADTQYF. The CDR3 nucleotides read TGTGCCAGCAGCTTTAGCCTAGCGGGAGCAGATACGCAGTATTTT.